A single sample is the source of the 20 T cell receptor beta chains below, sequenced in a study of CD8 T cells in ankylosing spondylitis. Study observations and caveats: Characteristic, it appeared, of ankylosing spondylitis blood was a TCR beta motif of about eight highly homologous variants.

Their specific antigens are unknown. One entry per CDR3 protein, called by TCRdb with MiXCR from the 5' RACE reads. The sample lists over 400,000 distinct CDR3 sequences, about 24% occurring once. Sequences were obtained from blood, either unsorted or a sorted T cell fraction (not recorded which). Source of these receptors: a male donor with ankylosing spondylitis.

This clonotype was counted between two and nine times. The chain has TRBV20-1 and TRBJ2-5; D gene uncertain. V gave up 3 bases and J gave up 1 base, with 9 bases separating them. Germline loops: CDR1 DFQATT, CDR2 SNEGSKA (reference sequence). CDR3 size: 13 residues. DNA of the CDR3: TGCAGTGCTAGGATGTTCGGCCAAGAGACCCAGTACTTC. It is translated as CSARMFGQETQYF.

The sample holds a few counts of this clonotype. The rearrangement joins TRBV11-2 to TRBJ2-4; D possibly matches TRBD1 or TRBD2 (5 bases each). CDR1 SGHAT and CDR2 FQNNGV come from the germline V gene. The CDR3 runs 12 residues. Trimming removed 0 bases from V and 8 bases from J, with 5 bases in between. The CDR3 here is CASSLEGDIQYF. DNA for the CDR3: TGTGCCAGCAGCTTAGAGGGGGACATTCAGTACTTC.

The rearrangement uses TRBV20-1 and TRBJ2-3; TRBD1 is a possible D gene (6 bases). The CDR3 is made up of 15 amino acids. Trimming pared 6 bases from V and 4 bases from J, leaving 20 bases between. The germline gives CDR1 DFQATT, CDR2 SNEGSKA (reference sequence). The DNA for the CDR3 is TGCAGTGCACCCGGACAGTCCAGGGCGGCAGATACGCAGTATTTT. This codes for CSAPGQSRAADTQYF.

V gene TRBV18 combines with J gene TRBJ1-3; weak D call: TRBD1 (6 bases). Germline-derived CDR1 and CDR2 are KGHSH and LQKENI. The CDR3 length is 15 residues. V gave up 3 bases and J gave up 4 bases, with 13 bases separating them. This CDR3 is CASSPSDSSGNTIYF. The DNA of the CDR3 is TGTGCCAGCTCACCTTCGGACAGCTCCGGAAACACCATATATTTT.

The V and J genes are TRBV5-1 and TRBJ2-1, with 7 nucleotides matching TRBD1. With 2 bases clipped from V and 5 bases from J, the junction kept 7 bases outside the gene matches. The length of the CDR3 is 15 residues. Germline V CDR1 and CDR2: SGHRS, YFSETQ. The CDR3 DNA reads TGCGCCAGCAGCTTTGAGGGACAGAATAACAATGAGCAGTTCTTC. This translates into CASSFEGQNNNEQFF.

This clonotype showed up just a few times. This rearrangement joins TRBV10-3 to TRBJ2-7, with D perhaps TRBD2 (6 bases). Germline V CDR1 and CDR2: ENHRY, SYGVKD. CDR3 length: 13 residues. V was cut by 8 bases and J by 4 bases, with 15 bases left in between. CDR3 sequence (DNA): TGTGCCATCTCTACGACTAGAGATTACGAGCAGTACTTC. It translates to CAISTTRDYEQYF.

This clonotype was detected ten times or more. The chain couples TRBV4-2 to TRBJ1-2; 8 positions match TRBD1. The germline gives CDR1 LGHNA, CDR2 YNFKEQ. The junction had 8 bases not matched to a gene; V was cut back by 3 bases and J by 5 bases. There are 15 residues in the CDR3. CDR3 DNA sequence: TGTGCCAGCAGCCAGACGCAGGGGGCGCGGTATGGCTACACCTTC. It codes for CASSQTQGARYGYTF.

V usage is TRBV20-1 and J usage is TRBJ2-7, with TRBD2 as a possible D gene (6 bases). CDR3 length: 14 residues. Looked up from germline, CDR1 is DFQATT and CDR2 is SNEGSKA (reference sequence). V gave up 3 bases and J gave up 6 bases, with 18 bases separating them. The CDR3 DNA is TGCAGTGCTAGGCCCGACGGGAGTAAACGCGAGCAGTACTTC. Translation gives CSARPDGSKREQYF.

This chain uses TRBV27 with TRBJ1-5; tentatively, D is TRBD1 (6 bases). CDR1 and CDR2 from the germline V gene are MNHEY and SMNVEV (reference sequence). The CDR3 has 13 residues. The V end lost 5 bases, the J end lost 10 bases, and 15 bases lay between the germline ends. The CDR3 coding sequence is TGTGCCAGCAGTCAGGTTCAGGGGACACCCCAGCATTTT. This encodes CASSQVQGTPQHF.

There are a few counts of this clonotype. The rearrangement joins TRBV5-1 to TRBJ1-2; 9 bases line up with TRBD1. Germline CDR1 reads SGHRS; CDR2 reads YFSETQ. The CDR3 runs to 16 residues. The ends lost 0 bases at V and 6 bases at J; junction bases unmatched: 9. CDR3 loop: CASSLDGTGQKHGYTF. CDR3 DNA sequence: TGCGCCAGCAGCTTGGACGGGACAGGGCAAAAGCATGGCTACACCTTC.

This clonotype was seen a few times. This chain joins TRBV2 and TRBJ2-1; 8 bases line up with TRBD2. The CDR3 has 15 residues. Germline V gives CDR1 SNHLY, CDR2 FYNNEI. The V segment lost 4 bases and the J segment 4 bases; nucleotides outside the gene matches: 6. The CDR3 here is CASSALAGRYNEQFF. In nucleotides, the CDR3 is TGTGCCAGCAGTGCCTTAGCGGGAAGGTACAATGAGCAGTTCTTC.

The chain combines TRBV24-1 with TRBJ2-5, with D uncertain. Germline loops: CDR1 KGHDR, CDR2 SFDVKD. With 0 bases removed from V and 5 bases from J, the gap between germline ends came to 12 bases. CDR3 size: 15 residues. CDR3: CATSDLSIMGETQYF. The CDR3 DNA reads TGTGCCACCAGTGATTTGTCCATTATGGGGGAGACCCAGTACTTC.

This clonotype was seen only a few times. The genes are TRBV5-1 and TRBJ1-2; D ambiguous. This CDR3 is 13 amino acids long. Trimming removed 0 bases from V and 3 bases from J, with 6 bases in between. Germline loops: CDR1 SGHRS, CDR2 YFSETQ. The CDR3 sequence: CASSLVVDYGYTF. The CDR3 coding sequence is TGCGCCAGCAGCTTGGTGGTCGACTATGGCTACACCTTC.

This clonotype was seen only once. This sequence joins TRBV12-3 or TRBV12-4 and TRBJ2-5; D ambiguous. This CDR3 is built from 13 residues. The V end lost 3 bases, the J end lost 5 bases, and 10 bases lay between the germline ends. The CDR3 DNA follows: TGTGCCAGCAGTTTCGATTCAAGGGAGACCCAGTACTTC. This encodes CASSFDSRETQYF.

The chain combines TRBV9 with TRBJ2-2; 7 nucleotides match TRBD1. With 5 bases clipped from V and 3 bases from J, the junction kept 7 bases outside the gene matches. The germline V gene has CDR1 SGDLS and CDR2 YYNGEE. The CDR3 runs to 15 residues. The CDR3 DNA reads TGTGCCAGCAGTCCCAGGGGGAGCGACACCGGGGAGCTGTTTTTT. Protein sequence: CASSPRGSDTGELFF.

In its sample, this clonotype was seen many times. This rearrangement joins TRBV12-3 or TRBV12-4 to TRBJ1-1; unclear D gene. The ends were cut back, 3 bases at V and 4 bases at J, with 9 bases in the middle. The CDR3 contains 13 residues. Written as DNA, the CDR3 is TGTGCCAGCAGTTTTGGATCGGGCACTGAAGCTTTCTTT. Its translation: CASSFGSGTEAFF.

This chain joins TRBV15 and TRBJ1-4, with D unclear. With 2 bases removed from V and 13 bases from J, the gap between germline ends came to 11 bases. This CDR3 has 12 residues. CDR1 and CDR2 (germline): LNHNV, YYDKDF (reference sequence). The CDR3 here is CATSRSPLGLFF. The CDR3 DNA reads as TGTGCCACCAGCAGAAGTCCCCTGGGACTGTTTTTT.

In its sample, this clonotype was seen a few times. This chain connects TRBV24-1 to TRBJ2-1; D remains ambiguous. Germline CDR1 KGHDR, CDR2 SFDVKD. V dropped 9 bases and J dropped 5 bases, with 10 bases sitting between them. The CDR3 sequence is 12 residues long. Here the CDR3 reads CATCSLNNEQFF. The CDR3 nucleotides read TGTGCCACCTGCTCTCTGAACAATGAGCAGTTCTTC.

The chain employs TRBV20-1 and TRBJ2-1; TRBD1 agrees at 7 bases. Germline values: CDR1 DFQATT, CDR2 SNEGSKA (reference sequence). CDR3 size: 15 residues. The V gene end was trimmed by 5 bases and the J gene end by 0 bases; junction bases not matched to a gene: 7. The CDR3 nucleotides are TGCAGTGCTGGGGACGACAGGGACTCCTACAATGAGCAGTTCTTC. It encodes CSAGDDRDSYNEQFF.

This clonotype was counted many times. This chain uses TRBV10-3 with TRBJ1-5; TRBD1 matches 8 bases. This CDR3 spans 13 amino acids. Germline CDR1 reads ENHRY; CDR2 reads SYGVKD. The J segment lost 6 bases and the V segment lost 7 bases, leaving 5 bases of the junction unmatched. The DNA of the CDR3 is TGTGCCATCATTAGGACAGGGTTTCAGCCCCAGCATTTT. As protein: CAIIRTGFQPQHF.